Listed below are T cell receptor beta chains from one sample, sequenced in a study of blood T cell repertoires in COVID-19. The assay was immunoSEQ multiplex PCR, and TCRdb's table has in-frame clones only and misses some. This sample has more than 150,000 clones, with about 87% found just once. Specimen: peripheral blood. The source is a man in his forties with active or convalescent COVID-19. CDR3s include the opening cysteine and the closing phenylalanine or tryptophan. The D gene is left open where the match is weak. Clone size appears in some rows only: once, few, many, or a class for an expanded clone.

V: TRBV18; J: TRBJ1-1; size: NA; D: TRBD1; length: 14; CDR3: CASSAQGARAEAFF; DNA: TGTGCCAGCTCAGCCCAGGGGGCAAGGGCTGAAGCTTTCTTT
V: TRBV6-1; J: TRBJ1-2; size: NA; D: TRBD1; length: 16; CDR3: CASSEDRGFANYGYTF; DNA: TGTGCCAGCAGTGAGGACAGGGGGTTTGCTAACTATGGCTACACCTTC
V: TRBV28; J: TRBJ1-2; size: NA; D: NA; length: 13; CDR3: CASSLGLNYGYTF; DNA: TGTGCCAGCAGTTTGGGGCTCAACTATGGCTACACCTTC
V: TRBV6-5; J: TRBJ1-4; size: NA; D: NA; length: 15; CDR3: CASSYSEKTNEKLFF; DNA: TGTGCCAGCAGTTACTCGGAGAAGACTAATGAAAAACTGTTTTTT
V: TRBV6-2/TRBV6-3; J: TRBJ2-5; size: NA; D: NA; length: 12; CDR3: CASSKEFETQYF; DNA: TGTGCCAGCAGTAAGGAGTTTGAGACCCAGTACTTC
V: TRBV23-1; J: TRBJ1-5; size: NA; D: TRBD1; length: 17; CDR3: CASSRLLDRGDNQPQHF; DNA: TGCGCCAGCAGTCGCCTATTGGACAGGGGGGACAATCAGCCCCAGCATTTT
V: TRBV6-5; J: TRBJ1-5; size: NA; D: TRBD1; length: 14; CDR3: CASSYRGDNQPQHF; DNA: TGTGCCAGCAGCTACAGGGGCGATAATCAGCCCCAGCATTTT
V: TRBV3-1/TRBV3-2; J: TRBJ1-1; size: NA; D: NA; length: 13; CDR3: CASSPLSDTEAFF; DNA: TGTGCCAGCAGCCCCCTATCGGACACTGAAGCTTTCTTT
V: TRBV3-1/TRBV3-2; J: TRBJ2-1; size: NA; D: TRBD2; length: 16; CDR3: CASSQATSGDFNEQFF; DNA: TGTGCCAGCAGCCAAGCTACTAGCGGTGACTTCAATGAGCAGTTCTTC
V: TRBV2; J: TRBJ2-1; size: NA; D: TRBD1; length: 15; CDR3: CASSRNRGPYNEQFF; DNA: TGTGCCAGCAGCCGGAACAGGGGACCTTACAATGAGCAGTTCTTC
V: TRBV30; J: TRBJ2-7; size: once; D: NA; length: 14; CDR3: CAWSVGGTSSEQYF; DNA: TGTGCCTGGAGTGTAGGGGGTACGTCCTCCGAGCAGTACTTC
V: TRBV6-2/TRBV6-3; J: TRBJ1-3; size: once; D: NA; length: 18; CDR3: CASSRLPPEESSGNTIYF; DNA: TGTGCCAGCAGCCGCCTACCCCCTGAGGAGAGCTCTGGAAACACCATATATTTT
V: TRBV28; J: TRBJ1-2; size: once; D: NA; length: 11; CDR3: CASSQGYGYTF; DNA: TGTGCCAGCAGCCAGGGTTATGGCTACACCTTC
V: TRBV13; J: TRBJ1-2; size: once; D: NA; length: 15; CDR3: CASSLGSPGNYGYTF; DNA: TGTGCCAGCAGCTTAGGCTCCCCGGGGAATTATGGCTACACCTTC
V: TRBV5-1; J: TRBJ2-3; size: NA; D: NA; length: 14; CDR3: CASSLGRGTDTQYF; DNA: TGCGCCAGCAGCTTGGGCAGGGGCACAGATACGCAGTATTTT
V: TRBV11-1; J: TRBJ1-1; size: NA; D: TRBD1; length: 13; CDR3: CASSRQGYTEAFF; DNA: TGTGCCAGCAGTCGACAGGGGTACACTGAAGCTTTCTTT
V: TRBV19; J: TRBJ2-2; size: NA; D: TRBD2; length: 13; CDR3: CASMTSGVGELFF; DNA: TGTGCCAGTATGACTAGCGGGGTCGGGGAGCTGTTTTTT
V: TRBV5-1; J: TRBJ1-1; size: NA; D: TRBD1; length: 15; CDR3: CASSFKTGEYTEAFF; DNA: TGCGCCAGCAGCTTCAAGACAGGGGAATACACTGAAGCTTTCTTT
V: TRBV6-5; J: TRBJ2-5; size: NA; D: NA; length: 12; CDR3: CASSRVRETQYF; DNA: TGTGCCAGCAGCCGGGTTCGAGAGACCCAGTACTTC
V: TRBV6-5; J: TRBJ2-2; size: NA; D: NA; length: 13; CDR3: CASSHPDTGELFF; DNA: TGTGCCAGCAGTCACCCAGACACCGGGGAGCTGTTTTTT
V: TRBV27; J: TRBJ1-2; size: NA; D: NA; length: 13; CDR3: CASSPDRKYGYTF; DNA: TGTGCCAGCAGTCCCGACAGGAAATATGGCTACACCTTC
V: TRBV19; J: TRBJ1-3; size: NA; D: NA; length: 16; CDR3: CASSQLSADGWDTIYF; DNA: TGTGCCAGTAGTCAGTTGAGCGCGGATGGCTGGGACACCATATATTTT
V: TRBV6-5; J: TRBJ1-1; size: NA; D: NA; length: 14; CDR3: CASSYNQRRTEAFF; DNA: TGTGCCAGCAGTTACAATCAGCGGAGGACTGAAGCTTTCTTT
V: TRBV10-3; J: TRBJ1-2; size: NA; D: NA; length: 15; CDR3: CAISESSASNYGYTF; DNA: TGTGCCATCAGTGAGTCCAGCGCTTCTAACTATGGCTACACCTTC
V: TRBV7-2; J: TRBJ2-4; size: once; D: TRBD2; length: 12; CDR3: CASRGGKNIQYF; DNA: TGTGCCAGCAGGGGGGGGAAAAACATTCAGTACTTC
V: TRBV30; J: TRBJ1-2; size: NA; D: TRBD1; length: 15; CDR3: CAWSPLGQGHYGYTF; DNA: TGTGCCTGGAGTCCCCTGGGACAGGGTCATTATGGCTACACCTTC
V: TRBV29-1; J: TRBJ2-3; size: NA; D: TRBD2; length: 14; CDR3: CSASQKGRGDTQYF; DNA: TGCAGCGCAAGTCAAAAGGGGAGGGGAGATACGCAGTATTTT
V: TRBV6-5; J: TRBJ1-2; size: once; D: TRBD1; length: 14; CDR3: CASRNLDRADGYTF; DNA: TGTGCCAGCAGAAACCTGGACAGGGCGGATGGCTACACCTTC